Reported below is one TCR beta chain. Antigen unknown. These data belong to a study of T cell responses to AZD1222 COVID-19 vaccine. General study points: In the spike-specific TCR repertoire, nearly half reportedly target unmutated variant regions.

TCRdb keeps only in-frame clones here, not all; method: immunoSEQ multiplex PCR. The sample holds around 140,000 clones, 85% to 95% seen once. Sample: peripheral blood, taken after recovery from COVID-19. The origin of this receptor is an adult who had recovered from COVID-19.

This CDR3 reads CATSDQSGRPHNEQFF. CDR3 sequence (DNA): TGTGCCACCAGTGATCAAAGCGGGAGGCCCCACAATGAGCAGTTCTTC. The rearrangement uses TRBV24-1 and TRBJ2-1; 9 bases map to TRBD2. Trimming took 3 bases from V and 5 from J; bases not matched to a gene: 7. Per germline, CDR1 KGHDR and CDR2 SFDVKD. The CDR3 covers 16 residues.